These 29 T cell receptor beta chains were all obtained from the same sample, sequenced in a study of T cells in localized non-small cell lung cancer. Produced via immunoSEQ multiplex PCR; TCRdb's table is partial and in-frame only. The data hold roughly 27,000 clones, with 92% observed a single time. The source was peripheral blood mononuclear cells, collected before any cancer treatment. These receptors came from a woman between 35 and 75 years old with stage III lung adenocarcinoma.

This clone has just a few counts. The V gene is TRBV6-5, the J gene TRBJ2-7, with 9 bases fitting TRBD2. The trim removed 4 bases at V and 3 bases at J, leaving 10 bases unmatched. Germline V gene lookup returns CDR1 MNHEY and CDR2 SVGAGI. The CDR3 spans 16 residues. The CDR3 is CASSSPWASGNYEQYF. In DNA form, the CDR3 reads TGTGCCAGCAGTTCCCCCTGGGCTAGCGGGAACTACGAGCAGTACTTC.

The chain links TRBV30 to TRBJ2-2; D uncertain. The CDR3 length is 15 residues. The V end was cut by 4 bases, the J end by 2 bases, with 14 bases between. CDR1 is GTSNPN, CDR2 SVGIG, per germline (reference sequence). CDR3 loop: CAWKAPYLNTGELFF. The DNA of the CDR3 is TGTGCCTGGAAAGCCCCCTACCTTAACACCGGGGAGCTGTTTTTT.

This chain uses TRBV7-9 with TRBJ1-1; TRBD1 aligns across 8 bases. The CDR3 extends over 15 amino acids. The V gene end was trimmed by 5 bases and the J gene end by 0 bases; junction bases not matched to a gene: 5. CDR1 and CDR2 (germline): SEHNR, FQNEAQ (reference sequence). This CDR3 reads CASSPWTGMNTEAFF. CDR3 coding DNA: TGTGCCAGCAGCCCCTGGACAGGGATGAACACTGAAGCTTTCTTT.

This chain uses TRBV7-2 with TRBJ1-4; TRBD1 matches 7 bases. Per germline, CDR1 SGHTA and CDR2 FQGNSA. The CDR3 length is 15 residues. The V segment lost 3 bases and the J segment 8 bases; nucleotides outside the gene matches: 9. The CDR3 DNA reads TGTGCCAGCAGCTTCACAGGGGTTTTTATCGAAAAACTGTTTTTT. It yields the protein CASSFTGVFIEKLFF.

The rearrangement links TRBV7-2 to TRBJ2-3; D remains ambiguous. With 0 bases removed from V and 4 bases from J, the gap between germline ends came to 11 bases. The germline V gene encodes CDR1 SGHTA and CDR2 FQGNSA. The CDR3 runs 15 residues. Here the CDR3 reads CASSLARSRADTQYF. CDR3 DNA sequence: TGTGCCAGCAGCTTAGCCCGGAGTCGGGCAGATACGCAGTATTTT.

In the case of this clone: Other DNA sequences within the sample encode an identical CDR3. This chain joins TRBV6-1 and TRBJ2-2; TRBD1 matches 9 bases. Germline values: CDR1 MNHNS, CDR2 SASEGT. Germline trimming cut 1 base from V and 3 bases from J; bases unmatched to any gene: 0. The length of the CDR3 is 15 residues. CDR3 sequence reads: CASSEGTGDTGELFF. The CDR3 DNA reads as TGTGCCAGCAGTGAAGGGACAGGGGACACCGGGGAGCTGTTTTTT.

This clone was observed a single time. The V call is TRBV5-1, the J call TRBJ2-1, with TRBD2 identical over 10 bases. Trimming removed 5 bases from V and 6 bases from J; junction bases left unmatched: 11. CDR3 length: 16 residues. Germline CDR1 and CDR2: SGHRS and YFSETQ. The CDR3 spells CASRKTLAGDGNEQFF. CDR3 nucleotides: TGCGCCAGCAGAAAAACTCTAGCGGGAGATGGCAATGAGCAGTTCTTC.

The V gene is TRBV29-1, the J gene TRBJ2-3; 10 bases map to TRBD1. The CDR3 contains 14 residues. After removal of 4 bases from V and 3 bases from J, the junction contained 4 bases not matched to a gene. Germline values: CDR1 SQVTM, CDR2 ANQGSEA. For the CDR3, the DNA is TGCAGCGTTGGAGGGGACAGGGGAACAGATACGCAGTATTTT. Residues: CSVGGDRGTDTQYF.

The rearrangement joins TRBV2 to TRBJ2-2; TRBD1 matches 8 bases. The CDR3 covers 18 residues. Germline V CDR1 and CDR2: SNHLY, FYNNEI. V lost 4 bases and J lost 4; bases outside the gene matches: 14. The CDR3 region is CASSVTETGVLGTGELFF. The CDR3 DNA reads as TGTGCCAGCAGTGTCACCGAGACAGGGGTTTTAGGCACCGGGGAGCTGTTTTTT.

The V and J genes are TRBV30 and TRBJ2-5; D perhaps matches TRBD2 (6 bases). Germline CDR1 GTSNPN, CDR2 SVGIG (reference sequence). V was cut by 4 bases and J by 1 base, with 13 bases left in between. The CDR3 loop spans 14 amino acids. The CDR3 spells CAWTKRGFQETQYF. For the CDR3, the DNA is TGTGCCTGGACTAAACGGGGGTTCCAAGAGACCCAGTACTTC.

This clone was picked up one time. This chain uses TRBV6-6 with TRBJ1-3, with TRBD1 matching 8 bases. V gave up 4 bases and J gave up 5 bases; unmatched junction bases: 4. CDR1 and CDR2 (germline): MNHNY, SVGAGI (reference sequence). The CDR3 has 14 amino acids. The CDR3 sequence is CASSLRQGRNTIYF. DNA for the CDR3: TGTGCCAGCAGTTTACGACAGGGGAGAAACACCATATATTTT.

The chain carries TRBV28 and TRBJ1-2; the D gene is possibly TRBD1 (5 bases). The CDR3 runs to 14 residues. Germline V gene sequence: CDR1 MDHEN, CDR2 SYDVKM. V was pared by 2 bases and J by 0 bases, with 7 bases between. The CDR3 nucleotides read TGTGCCAGCAGTTTAGGGGGAGCTAACTATGGCTACACCTTC. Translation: CASSLGGANYGYTF.

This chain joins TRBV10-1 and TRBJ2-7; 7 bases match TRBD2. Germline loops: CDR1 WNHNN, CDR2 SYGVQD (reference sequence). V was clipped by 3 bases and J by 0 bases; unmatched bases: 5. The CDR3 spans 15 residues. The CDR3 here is CASSEGRGSSYEQYF. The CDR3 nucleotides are TGCGCCAGCAGTGAAGGGAGGGGAAGCTCCTACGAGCAGTACTTC.

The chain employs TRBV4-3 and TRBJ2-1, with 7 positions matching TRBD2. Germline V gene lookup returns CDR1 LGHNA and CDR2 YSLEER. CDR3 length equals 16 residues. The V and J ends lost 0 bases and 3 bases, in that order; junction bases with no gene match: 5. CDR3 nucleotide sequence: TGCGCCAGCAGCCAAGATGGGAGGGCCTACTACAATGAGCAGTTCTTC. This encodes CASSQDGRAYYNEQFF.

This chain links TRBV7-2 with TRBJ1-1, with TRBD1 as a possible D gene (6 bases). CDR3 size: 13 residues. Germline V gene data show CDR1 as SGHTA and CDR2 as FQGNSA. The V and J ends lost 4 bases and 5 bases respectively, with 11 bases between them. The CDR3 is CASSSQGGTEAFF. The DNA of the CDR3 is TGTGCCAGCAGCTCCCAAGGGGGTACTGAAGCTTTCTTT.

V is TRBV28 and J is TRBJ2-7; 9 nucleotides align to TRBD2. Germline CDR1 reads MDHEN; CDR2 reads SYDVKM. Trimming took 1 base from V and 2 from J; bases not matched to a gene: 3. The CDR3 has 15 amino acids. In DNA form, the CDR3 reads TGTGCCAGCAGTTTATCGGCGGGAGGGCCCTACGAGCAGTACTTC. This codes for CASSLSAGGPYEQYF.

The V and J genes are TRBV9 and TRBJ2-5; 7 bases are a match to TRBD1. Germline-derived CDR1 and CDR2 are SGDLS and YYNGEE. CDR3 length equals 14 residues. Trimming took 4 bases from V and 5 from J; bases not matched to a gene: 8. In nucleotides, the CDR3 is TGTGCCAGCAGCCCCATCACGACAGGGGAGACCCAGTACTTC. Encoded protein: CASSPITTGETQYF.

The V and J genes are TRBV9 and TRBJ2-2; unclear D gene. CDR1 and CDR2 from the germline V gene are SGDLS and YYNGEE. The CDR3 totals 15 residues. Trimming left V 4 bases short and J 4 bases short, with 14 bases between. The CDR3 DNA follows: TGTGCCAGCAGCTTCGGACGGTCGAGCACCGGGGAGCTGTTTTTT. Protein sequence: CASSFGRSSTGELFF.

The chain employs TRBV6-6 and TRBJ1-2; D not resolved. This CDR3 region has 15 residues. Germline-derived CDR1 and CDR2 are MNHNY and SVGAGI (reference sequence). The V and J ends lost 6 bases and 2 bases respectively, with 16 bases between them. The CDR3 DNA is TGTGCCAGCAGGGACCAGGCGGCCGCGAACTATGGCTACACCTTC. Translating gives CASRDQAAANYGYTF.

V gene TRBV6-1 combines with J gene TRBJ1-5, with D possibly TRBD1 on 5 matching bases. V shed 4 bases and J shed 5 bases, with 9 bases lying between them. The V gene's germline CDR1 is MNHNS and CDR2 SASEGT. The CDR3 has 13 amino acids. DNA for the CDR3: TGTGCCAGCAGTGGAGGGGCACATCAGCCCCAGCATTTT. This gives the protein CASSGGAHQPQHF.

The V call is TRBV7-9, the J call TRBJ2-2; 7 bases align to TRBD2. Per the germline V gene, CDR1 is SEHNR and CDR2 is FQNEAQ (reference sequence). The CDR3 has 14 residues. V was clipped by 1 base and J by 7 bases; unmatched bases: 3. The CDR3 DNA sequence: TGTGCCAGCAGCTTAGTGCGGGAGCACGGGGAGCTGTTTTTT. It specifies CASSLVREHGELFF.

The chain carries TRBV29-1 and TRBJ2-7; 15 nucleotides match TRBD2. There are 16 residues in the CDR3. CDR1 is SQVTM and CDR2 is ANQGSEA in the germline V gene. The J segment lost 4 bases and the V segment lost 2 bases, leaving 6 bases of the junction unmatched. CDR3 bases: TGCAGCGTTGAAACCCCTGGGACTAGCGGGAGGTACGAGCAGTACTTC. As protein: CSVETPGTSGRYEQYF.

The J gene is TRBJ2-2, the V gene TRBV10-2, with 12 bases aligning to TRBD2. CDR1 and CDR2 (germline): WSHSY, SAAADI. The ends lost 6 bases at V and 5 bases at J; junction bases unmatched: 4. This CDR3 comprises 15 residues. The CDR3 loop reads CASRTSGGGTGELFF. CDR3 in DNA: TGCGCCAGCAGGACTAGCGGGGGTGGGACCGGGGAGCTGTTTTTT.

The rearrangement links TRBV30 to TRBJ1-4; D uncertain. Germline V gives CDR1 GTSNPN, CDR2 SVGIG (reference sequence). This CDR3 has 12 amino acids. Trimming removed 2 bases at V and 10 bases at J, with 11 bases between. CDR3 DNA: TGTGCCTGGAGTTTGGCTAAGGCAAAACTGTTTTTT. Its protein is CAWSLAKAKLFF.

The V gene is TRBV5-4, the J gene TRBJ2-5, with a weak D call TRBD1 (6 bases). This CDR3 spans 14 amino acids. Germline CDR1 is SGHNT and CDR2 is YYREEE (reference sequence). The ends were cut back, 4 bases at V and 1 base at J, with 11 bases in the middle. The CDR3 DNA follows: TGTGCCAGCAGCCCCCGGGACACCCAAGAGACCCAGTACTTC. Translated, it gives CASSPRDTQETQYF.

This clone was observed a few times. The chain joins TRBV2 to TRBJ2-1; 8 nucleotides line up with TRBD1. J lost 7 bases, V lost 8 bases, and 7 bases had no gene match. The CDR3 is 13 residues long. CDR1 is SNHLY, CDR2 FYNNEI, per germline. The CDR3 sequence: CASGRTGQNEQFF. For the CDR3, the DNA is TGTGCCAGCGGAAGGACAGGGCAAAATGAGCAGTTCTTC.

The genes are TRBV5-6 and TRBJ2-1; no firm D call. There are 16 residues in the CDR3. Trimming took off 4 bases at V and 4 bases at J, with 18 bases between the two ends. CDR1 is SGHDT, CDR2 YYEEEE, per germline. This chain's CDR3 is CASSLQIPLAYNEQFF. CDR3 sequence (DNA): TGTGCCAGCAGCCTGCAGATCCCGTTGGCGTACAATGAGCAGTTCTTC.

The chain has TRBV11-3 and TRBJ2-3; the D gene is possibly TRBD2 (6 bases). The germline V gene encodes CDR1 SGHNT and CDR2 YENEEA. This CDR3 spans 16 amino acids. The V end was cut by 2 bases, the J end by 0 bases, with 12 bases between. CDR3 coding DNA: TGTGCCAGCAGCTTAACGGCTAGCGACAGCACAGATACGCAGTATTTT. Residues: CASSLTASDSTDTQYF.

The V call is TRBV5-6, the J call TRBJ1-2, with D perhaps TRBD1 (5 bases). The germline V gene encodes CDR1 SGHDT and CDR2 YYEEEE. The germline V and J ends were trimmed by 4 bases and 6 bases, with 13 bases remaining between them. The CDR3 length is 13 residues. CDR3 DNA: TGTGCCAGCAGCCCGGTAGGGGCGGATGGCTACACCTTC. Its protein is CASSPVGADGYTF.